The 32 T cell receptor beta chains below were found in one sample sequenced in a study of cytomegalovirus exposure and HLA in healthy donors. PCR amplification relied on 60 Vbeta primers (plus 13 Jbeta primers). The method was immunoSEQ multiplex PCR; TCRdb's version includes in-frame clones alone and lacks a portion of them. The table lists about 120,000 clones, under 80% of them singletons. Sequencing was carried out using PBMCs. The receptor set was obtained from a man aged 55 to 69 in good health and CMV-seropositive.

The chain recombines TRBV28 with TRBJ2-7; 7 bases line up with TRBD2. J was trimmed by 2 bases and V by 5 bases; bases with no gene match: 6. The CDR3 covers 14 residues. Germline assignment: CDR1 MDHEN and CDR2 SYDVKM. The CDR3 DNA reads as TGTGCCAGCAGTCTCCTCGGGACTACCTACGAGCAGTACTTC. Residues: CASSLLGTTYEQYF.

The V gene is TRBV11-3, the J gene TRBJ1-1; TRBD1 matches at 8 bases. Germline CDR1 is SGHNT and CDR2 is YENEEA. The ends lost 4 bases at V and 1 base at J; junction bases unmatched: 2. CDR3 length: 14 amino acids. Here the CDR3 DNA reads TGTGCCAGCAGCTCTGACAGGGGGAACACTGAAGCTTTCTTT. It yields the protein CASSSDRGNTEAFF.

This clone has only one observation. The V gene is TRBV7-2, the J gene TRBJ2-7, with a tentative D call TRBD2 (5 bases). The CDR3 has 15 amino acids. From germline, CDR1 is SGHTA and CDR2 FQGNSA. V lost 3 bases and J 2 bases, leaving 14 bases between the germline ends. The DNA of the CDR3 is TGTGCCAGCAGCTTTTTTGCGGGCCCAGCCTACGAGCAGTACTTC. This gives the protein CASSFFAGPAYEQYF.

The table lists this clone with a few counts. The V and J genes are TRBV5-1 and TRBJ1-1; 9 bases agree with TRBD1. Germline CDR1 and CDR2: SGHRS and YFSETQ. The CDR3 contains 16 residues. Trimming cost V 3 bases and J 3 bases; bases outside gene matches: 9. For the CDR3, the DNA is TGCGCCAGCAGCTCCTGGACAGGGGCAGGGGACACTGAAGCTTTCTTT. This translates into CASSSWTGAGDTEAFF.

The J gene is TRBJ2-5, the V gene TRBV5-4; tentatively, D is TRBD1 (6 bases). The CDR3 extends over 14 amino acids. Germline V lookup: CDR1 SGHNT, CDR2 YYREEE (reference sequence). The germline V and J ends were trimmed by 2 bases and 5 bases, with 13 bases remaining between them. This CDR3 reads CASSLPTGLETQYF. Written as DNA, the CDR3 is TGTGCCAGCAGCTTACCTACAGGGCTGGAGACCCAGTACTTC.

This clone was picked up a small number of times. In DNA, the CDR3 is TGTGCCAGCAGCTTAGTTACCTACACAGATACGCAGTATTTT. Residues: CASSLVTYTDTQYF. J is TRBJ2-3 and V is TRBV7-2, with D hard to call. V dropped 1 base and J dropped 2 bases, with 7 bases sitting between them. This CDR3 region has 14 residues. Per the germline V gene, CDR1 is SGHTA and CDR2 is FQGNSA.

This chain joins TRBV7-3 and TRBJ2-2; D is perhaps TRBD2 (5 bases). The CDR3 is 13 amino acids. Deletions cut 6 bases from V and 4 bases from J, with 9 bases between. Germline V gives CDR1 SGHTA, CDR2 FQGTGA. The CDR3 nucleotides read TGTGCCAGCAGAGAGGCGGGCACCGGGGAGCTGTTTTTT. The encoded protein is CASREAGTGELFF.

This clone has more than one count but fewer than ten. The chain carries TRBV6-1 and TRBJ1-6, with 7 bases matching TRBD1. The ends lost 6 bases at V and 7 bases at J; junction bases unmatched: 0. The CDR3 spans 12 residues. The V gene's germline CDR1 is MNHNS and CDR2 SASEGT. CDR3 protein: CASRGQNSPLHF. The CDR3 DNA reads as TGTGCCAGCAGGGGACAGAATTCACCCCTCCACTTT.

V usage is TRBV11-3 and J usage is TRBJ2-5; D is perhaps TRBD1 (6 bases). V shed 4 bases and J shed 4 bases, with 13 bases lying between them. Germline V gene lookup returns CDR1 SGHNT and CDR2 YENEEA. This CDR3 is built from 14 residues. For the CDR3, the DNA is TGTGCCAGCAGCTCTACAGGGACGCTAGAGACCCAGTACTTC. Its translation: CASSSTGTLETQYF. The full variable domain, in which reference TRBV11-3 and TRBJ2-5 provide the parts outside the CDR3, is EAGVVQSPRYKIIEKKQPVAFWCNPISGHNTLYWYLQNLGQGPELLIRYENEEAVDDSQLPKDRFSAERLKGVDSTLKIQPAELGDSAVYLCASSSTGTLETQYFGPGTRLLVL.

The chain couples TRBV19 to TRBJ1-1; 7 bases match TRBD1. The CDR3 sequence is 13 residues long. Germline trimming cut 9 bases from V and 0 bases from J; bases unmatched to any gene: 4. Germline CDR1 LNHDA, CDR2 SQIVND (reference sequence). The CDR3 bases are TGTGCCAGCTCCGACAGGGTGAACACTGAAGCTTTCTTT. This codes for CASSDRVNTEAFF.

The chain is built from TRBV9 and TRBJ2-1; possibly TRBD2 for D (7 bases). V gave up 5 bases and J gave up 0 bases, with 18 bases separating them. Germline CDR1 is SGDLS and CDR2 is YYNGEE. This CDR3 contains 17 residues. CDR3 sequence: CASSKGGGWNSYNEQFF. The CDR3 DNA sequence: TGTGCCAGCAGTAAAGGGGGAGGGTGGAACTCCTACAATGAGCAGTTCTTC.

The genes are TRBV12-5 and TRBJ2-5; unclear D gene. Trimming cost V 1 base and J 5 bases, with 14 bases left between them. CDR3 length: 15 amino acids. Germline V gives CDR1 LGHNT, CDR2 FRNRAP. The CDR3 region is CASGLDLAVGETQYF. CDR3 coding DNA: TGTGCTAGTGGTTTGGACCTCGCGGTTGGGGAGACCCAGTACTTC.

The genes are TRBV5-1 and TRBJ1-5, with D perhaps TRBD1 (6 bases). This CDR3 comprises 15 residues. V gave up 4 bases and J gave up 7 bases, with 18 bases separating them. Germline CDR1 is SGHRS and CDR2 is YFSETQ. CDR3 coding DNA: TGCGCCAGCAGCCCGGGAAGGGGGGGGTCGCAGCCCCAGCATTTT. It is translated as CASSPGRGGSQPQHF.

This chain joins TRBV7-2 and TRBJ1-2, with 10 bases matching TRBD1. Per germline, CDR1 SGHTA and CDR2 FQGNSA. V was clipped by 4 bases and J by 1 base; unmatched bases: 0. The CDR3 length is 14 residues. The CDR3 here is CASSWDRGNYGYTF. CDR3 DNA sequence: TGTGCCAGCAGCTGGGACAGGGGTAACTATGGCTACACCTTC.

The chain couples TRBV7-9 to TRBJ2-3; D may be TRBD2 (5 bases). The CDR3 totals 15 residues. Trimming left V 2 bases short and J 2 bases short, with 11 bases between. Germline V gives CDR1 SEHNR, CDR2 FQNEAQ (reference sequence). CDR3: CASSLQARVTDTQYF. The DNA of the CDR3 is TGTGCCAGCAGCTTACAAGCGAGGGTCACAGATACGCAGTATTTT.

The chain is built from TRBV9 and TRBJ1-1; 7 nucleotides match TRBD1. V trimming: 0 bases; J trimming: 10 bases; junction bases outside the gene matches: 6. The CDR3 is made up of 13 amino acids. The germline V gene encodes CDR1 SGDLS and CDR2 YYNGEE. In DNA form, the CDR3 reads TGTGCCAGCAGCGTAGGCACAGGGGATGGAGCTTTCTTT. Protein sequence: CASSVGTGDGAFF.

CDR3 loop: CASSDGTATNEKLFF. The CDR3 DNA follows: TGCGCCAGCAGCGATGGGACAGCAACTAATGAAAAACTGTTTTTT. The genes are TRBV5-1 and TRBJ1-4; 7 bases are shared with TRBD1. The CDR3 is 15 residues long. From germline, CDR1 is SGHRS and CDR2 YFSETQ. V gave up 4 bases and J gave up 0 bases; unmatched junction bases: 3.

Within the sample, this clone is medium-sized. The gene calls are TRBV6-6 and TRBJ2-7, with 7 bases that match TRBD1. CDR3 length: 12 amino acids. Trimming removed 4 bases from V and 6 bases from J; junction bases left unmatched: 3. Germline lookup yields CDR1 MNHNY and CDR2 SVGAGI (reference sequence). CDR3: CASSSWDSEQYF. In DNA, the CDR3 is TGTGCCAGCAGTTCGTGGGACAGCGAGCAGTACTTC.

The chain links TRBV11-2 to TRBJ1-4, with a tentative D call TRBD1 (5 bases). Germline CDR1 reads SGHAT; CDR2 reads FQNNGV. The CDR3 loop spans 14 amino acids. The germline V and J ends were trimmed by 5 bases and 6 bases, with 13 bases remaining between them. The CDR3 sequence: CASSQAGGDEKLFF. CDR3 DNA sequence: TGTGCCAGCAGCCAAGCCGGGGGAGATGAAAAACTGTTTTTT.

CDR3 amino acids: CASSQSQRDQPQHF. For the CDR3, the DNA is TGCGCCAGCAGTCAATCTCAGAGGGATCAGCCCCAGCATTTT. V gene TRBV23-1 combines with J gene TRBJ1-5; no definite D call. TRBV23-1 is an ORF for which the function is uncertain. V gave up 0 bases and J gave up 5 bases, with 8 bases separating them. The CDR3 sequence is 14 residues long.

This chain links TRBV9 with TRBJ2-7; 8 nucleotides align to TRBD2. CDR1 is SGDLS, CDR2 YYNGEE, per germline. The CDR3 spans 15 residues. V lost 0 bases and J lost 2; bases outside the gene matches: 4. The CDR3 spells CASSVVAGGTYEQYF. The CDR3 region has the DNA TGTGCCAGCAGCGTAGTTGCGGGAGGAACCTACGAGCAGTACTTC.

J is TRBJ1-3 and V is TRBV5-1; D may be TRBD1 (5 bases). Trimming removed 3 bases at V and 4 bases at J, with 14 bases between. CDR1 and CDR2 from the germline V gene are SGHRS and YFSETQ. CDR3 size: 15 residues. As DNA, the CDR3 is TGCGCCAGCAGCTCGGGGGGAACGGACGGAAACACCATATATTTT. Translation gives CASSSGGTDGNTIYF. Complete variable domain (other parts from reference TRBV5-1 and TRBJ1-3): KAGVTQTPRYLIKTRGQQVTLSCSPISGHRSVSWYQQTPGQGLQFLFEYFSETQRNKGNFPGRFSGRQFSNSRSEMNVSTLELGDSALYLCASSSGGTDGNTIYFGEGSWLTVV.

J is TRBJ1-6 and V is TRBV9; no clear D. Germline loops: CDR1 SGDLS, CDR2 YYNGEE. V lost 0 bases and J 6 bases, leaving 7 bases between the germline ends. The CDR3 sequence is 14 residues long. The CDR3 sequence: CASSVASRNSPLHF. DNA for the CDR3: TGTGCCAGCAGCGTAGCTTCTCGTAATTCACCCCTCCACTTT.

This chain connects TRBV7-7 to TRBJ2-7; 8 bases agree with TRBD1. The junction had 9 bases not matched to a gene; V was cut back by 5 bases and J by 3 bases. Per germline, CDR1 SSHAT and CDR2 FNYEAQ (reference sequence). The CDR3 is 15 amino acids. The CDR3 nucleotides are TGTGCCAGCAGCGTAGGCGCGACAGGGGTCTACGAGCAGTACTTC. This sequence encodes CASSVGATGVYEQYF.

The chain uses TRBV10-2 and TRBJ2-7, with D maybe TRBD1 (6 bases). The CDR3 consists of 12 residues. The germline V and J ends were trimmed by 8 bases and 3 bases, with 11 bases remaining between them. Per the germline V gene, CDR1 is WSHSY and CDR2 is SAAADI. The CDR3 here is CASGTLYYEQYF. As DNA, the CDR3 is TGCGCCAGCGGGACACTATACTACGAGCAGTACTTC.

This chain uses TRBV28 with TRBJ1-4, with no clear D. V was shortened by 5 bases and J by 3 bases, with 10 bases between the two germline ends. Germline assignment: CDR1 MDHEN and CDR2 SYDVKM. There are 14 residues in the CDR3. CDR3 residues: CASSLGEANEKLFF. The CDR3 DNA sequence: TGTGCCAGCAGTCTCGGTGAAGCTAATGAAAAACTGTTTTTT.

V usage is TRBV5-1 and J usage is TRBJ1-1; 7 nucleotides line up with TRBD1. Germline V gene data show CDR1 as SGHRS and CDR2 as YFSETQ. The CDR3 has 14 residues. V gave up 1 base and J gave up 3 bases; unmatched junction bases: 3. This CDR3 is CASSLTGVDTEAFF. As DNA, the CDR3 is TGCGCCAGCAGCTTGACAGGGGTGGACACTGAAGCTTTCTTT.

V and J are TRBV5-1 and TRBJ1-3; D possibly corresponds to TRBD1 (5 bases). V was shortened by 4 bases and J by 4 bases, with 18 bases between the two germline ends. CDR3 length: 16 residues. The germline gives CDR1 SGHRS, CDR2 YFSETQ. CDR3 in amino acids: CASSPLGPDSGNTIYF. The DNA of the CDR3 is TGCGCCAGCAGCCCCCTGGGGCCAGATTCCGGAAACACCATATATTTT.

V usage is TRBV12-5 and J usage is TRBJ1-1; 9 bases map to TRBD1. This CDR3 comprises 16 residues. Germline values: CDR1 LGHNT, CDR2 FRNRAP. After removal of 5 bases from V and 0 bases from J, the junction contained 7 bases not matched to a gene. CDR3 region: CASGLGQGMMNTEAFF. The CDR3 nucleotides read TGTGCTAGTGGTCTTGGACAGGGGATGATGAACACTGAAGCTTTCTTT.

The genes are TRBV11-3 and TRBJ2-3; 7 nucleotides agree with TRBD2. The trim removed 1 base at V and 2 bases at J, leaving 3 bases unmatched. The CDR3 contains 15 residues. Germline V CDR1 and CDR2: SGHNT, YENEEA. The CDR3 loop is CASSLGGLLTDTQYF. The CDR3, as DNA: TGTGCCAGCAGCTTAGGGGGACTACTCACAGATACGCAGTATTTT.

V gene TRBV4-1 combines with J gene TRBJ2-7; 9 bases align to TRBD1. The CDR3 is made up of 17 amino acids. With 1 base clipped from V and 4 bases from J, the junction kept 11 bases outside the gene matches. Germline CDR1 MGHRA, CDR2 YSYEKL. The CDR3 coding sequence is TGCGCCAGCAGCCAAGTCCACACGGGACAGGGTGGGTACGAGCAGTACTTC. It specifies CASSQVHTGQGGYEQYF.

This chain uses TRBV11-2 with TRBJ2-3, with 12 bases matching TRBD1. The CDR3 totals 16 residues. Trimming took 5 bases from V and 4 from J; bases not matched to a gene: 7. Per germline, CDR1 SGHAT and CDR2 FQNNGV. CDR3 coding DNA: TGTGCCAGCAGCCCGTGGGACAGGGGGCGTCCAGATACGCAGTATTTT. This gives the protein CASSPWDRGRPDTQYF.